This T cell receptor beta chain was profiled in a study of blood T cell repertoires in COVID-19. Study summary: PBMCs, B-cell-depleted T cells, or T cells were the source of the cDNA or gDNA that made up the material.

Study processing details: Reference gene primers were amplified, and this amplification served to estimate nucleated cell counts. Data came from immunoSEQ multiplex PCR; TCRdb stores just in-frame clones and leaves some out. V and J calls and clone size come straight from that table; D and trimming were deduced from the DNA. This sample has 380,000 or so clones; approximately 90% occur once, and the top ten carry around 0.91%. Recruitment covered about two dozen US areas and drew participants whose ages spanned about 18 to 89 years. Participant-reported clinical history was the basis for cohort assignment. The germline CDR1 and CDR2 sequences are MNHEY and SVGEGT. The V and J ends lost 2 bases and 0 bases, in that order; junction bases with no gene match: 9. The CDR3 spans 18 residues.

The TCR sequence derives from a woman between 25 and 40 years old with acute COVID-19. The gene calls are TRBV6-2 or TRBV6-3 and TRBJ1-2; 10 nucleotides line up with TRBD1. The sample comprised PBMCs or T cells enriched from blood (not recorded which). The CDR3 DNA reads as TGTGCCAGCAGTTACCCCGGACAGGGGGGTCGGGCTAACTATGGCTACACCTTC. Translation gives CASSYPGQGGRANYGYTF.